These 5 T cell receptor beta chains came from one sample sequenced in a study of beta chain features in type 1 diabetes. As every portion of the isolated RNA was reverse transcribed, the sequencing read expressed TCRB transcripts. Profiled with immunoSEQ multiplex PCR; TCRdb holds only in-frame clones, not every one. Found here are around 500,000 clones, about an eighth of them singletons; the top ten hold more than 0.045%. Sequenced sample: naive CD4+ T cells from blood. Receptors originate from a woman aged 18 to 35 in good health.

This clone was picked up a small number of times. The chain recombines TRBV7-9 with TRBJ1-2; possible D gene TRBD1, 5 bases. The germline V gene encodes CDR1 SEHNR and CDR2 FQNEAQ (reference sequence). CDR3 length: 13 amino acids. Trimming pared 3 bases from V and 3 bases from J, leaving 8 bases between. The CDR3 protein is CASSFRQYYGYTF. Here the CDR3 DNA reads TGTGCCAGCAGCTTTAGACAGTACTATGGCTACACCTTC.

This clone was seen more than once but under ten times. The CDR3 region is CASSLAGWWGNEQFF. The CDR3 nucleotides are TGTGCCAGCAGCTTGGCTGGGTGGTGGGGCAATGAGCAGTTCTTC. The rearrangement uses TRBV5-4 and TRBJ2-1; no clear D gene. Trimming removed 0 bases from V and 6 bases from J, with 13 bases in between. Germline V gives CDR1 SGHNT, CDR2 YYREEE (reference sequence). The CDR3 consists of 15 residues.

There are a few counts of this clone. The rearrangement links TRBV5-1 to TRBJ2-5; 10 bases fit TRBD1. The V segment lost 3 bases and the J segment 4 bases; nucleotides outside the gene matches: 9. Germline V gives CDR1 SGHRS, CDR2 YFSETQ. The CDR3 length is 16 residues. The CDR3 DNA reads TGCGCCAGCAGCTCGAGACAGGGGGCGATCCCAGAGACCCAGTACTTC. Translating gives CASSSRQGAIPETQYF.

In its sample, this clone was seen a few times. The CDR3 bases are TGTGCCAGCAGTGAACTCCCCGGGGGGAAACAGCATTTT. Translating it yields CASSELPGGKQHF. This rearrangement joins TRBV6-4 to TRBJ1-5; a possible D gene is TRBD1 (5 bases). V lost 3 bases to trimming and J lost 13 bases, with 16 bases between them. Per germline, CDR1 MRHNA and CDR2 SNTAGT. This CDR3 is 13 amino acids long.

The CDR3 nucleotides are TGTGCCAGCAGTGATCAGGGGTATCAGCCCCAGCATTTT. Amino acid sequence: CASSDQGYQPQHF. V usage is TRBV6-1 and J usage is TRBJ1-5; maybe TRBD1 (6 bases). Trimming cost V 3 bases and J 5 bases, with 8 bases left between them. The length of the CDR3 is 13 residues. Looked up from germline, CDR1 is MNHNS and CDR2 is SASEGT.